This T cell receptor (beta chain) was found in a study of T cells after yellow fever vaccination. The CDR3 spans 13 residues. With 0 bases removed from V and 7 bases from J, the gap between germline ends came to 10 bases. Germline loops: CDR1 LGHNA, CDR2 YSLEER. UMIs and a universal primer site were added when TCR cDNA was made by 5'RACE template switching. TCRdb reprocessed the 5' RACE reads via MiXCR and lists one record per CDR3 protein. The data hold 25,000 to 30,000 distinct CDR3 sequences, with 6.3% observed a single time. Study-level results: On re-exposure, the response was weaker but peaked faster, at day 5 versus 15.

V usage is TRBV4-3 and J usage is TRBJ2-7; possible D gene TRBD1, 5 bases. Sequencing used PBMCs, either bulk or a sorted T-cell subset (CD4+, CD8+, memory, or dextramer-sorted; not recorded which), obtained on the day of the yellow fever booster vaccination. This receptor was identified in a young man who received the YFV17D yellow fever vaccine. As DNA, the CDR3 is TGCGCCAGCAGCCAAGAAAGGGGCTGGGAGCAGTACTTC. Its protein product is CASSQERGWEQYF.